This T cell receptor beta chain was observed in a study of OX40 agonist ivuxolimab in advanced cancers. Study results and caveats: In CD8+ T cells, expanded clones were on average more numerous than in CD4+. Within 6 weeks, CD4+ and CD8+ blood T cells expanded clonally at 0.1 to 3.0 mg/kg.

Here immunoSEQ multiplex PCR was the method, and the copy in TCRdb shows in-frame clones only, minus some. There are some 70,000 clones in the sample; around 80% occur only once, and more than 2% lies in the top ten. There are 18 residues in the CDR3. The V gene's germline CDR1 is ENHRY and CDR2 SYGVKD. The V and J ends lost 8 bases and 2 bases, in that order; junction bases with no gene match: 15. A word on this clone: Its specificity is not known.

Sequencing was performed on CD4+ or CD8+ T cells sorted from blood, taken in a trial of the OX40 agonist ivuxolimab. The chain employs TRBV10-3 and TRBJ2-6; 7 bases line up with TRBD1. This clonotype was obtained from an adult with an advanced solid tumor such as melanoma, head and neck, liver or kidney cancer. The CDR3 reads CAIHDRVKSGPGANVLTF. The CDR3 DNA follows: TGTGCCATCCACGACAGGGTTAAGTCTGGGCCTGGGGCCAACGTCCTGACTTTC.